This T cell receptor (beta chain) was found in a study of T cell responses to AZD1222 COVID-19 vaccine. The CDR3 is 14 amino acids. Germline V gene data show CDR1 as SGDLS and CDR2 as YYNGEE. V was pared by 5 bases and J by 7 bases, with 19 bases between. Repertoires were generated with immunoSEQ multiplex PCR, while TCRdb's copy carries only in-frame clones and drops some. Altogether more than 150,000 clones are present, about 91% being singletons, with the ten largest covering 1% to 1.5%. This clone was counted a single time. The source of this sequence is an adult who received the AZD1222 COVID-19 vaccine. The rearrangement links TRBV9 to TRBJ2-7, with a possible D match to TRBD2 (6 bases). The sequenced sample was peripheral blood, obtained 28 days after the second AZD1222 dose. This CDR3 is CASSDPRDAKEQYF. The CDR3 nucleotides are TGTGCCAGCAGTGACCCGCGGGACGCGAAGGAGCAGTACTTC.